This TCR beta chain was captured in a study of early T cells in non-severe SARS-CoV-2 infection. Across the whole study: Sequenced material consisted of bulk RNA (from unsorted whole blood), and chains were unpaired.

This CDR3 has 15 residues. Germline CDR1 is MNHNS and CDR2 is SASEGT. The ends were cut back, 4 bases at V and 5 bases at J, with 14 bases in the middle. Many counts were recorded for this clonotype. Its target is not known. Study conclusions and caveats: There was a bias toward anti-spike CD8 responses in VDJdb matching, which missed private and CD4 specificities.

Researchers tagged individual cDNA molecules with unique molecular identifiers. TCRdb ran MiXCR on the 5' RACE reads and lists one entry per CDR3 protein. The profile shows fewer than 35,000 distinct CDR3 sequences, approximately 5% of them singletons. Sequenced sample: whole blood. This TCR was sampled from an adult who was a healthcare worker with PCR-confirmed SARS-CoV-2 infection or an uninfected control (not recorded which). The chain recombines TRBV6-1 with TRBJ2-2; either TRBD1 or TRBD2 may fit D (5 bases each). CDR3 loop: CASSAGQGDTGELFF. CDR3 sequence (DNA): TGTGCCAGCAGTGCGGGGCAGGGTGATACCGGGGAGCTGTTTTTT.